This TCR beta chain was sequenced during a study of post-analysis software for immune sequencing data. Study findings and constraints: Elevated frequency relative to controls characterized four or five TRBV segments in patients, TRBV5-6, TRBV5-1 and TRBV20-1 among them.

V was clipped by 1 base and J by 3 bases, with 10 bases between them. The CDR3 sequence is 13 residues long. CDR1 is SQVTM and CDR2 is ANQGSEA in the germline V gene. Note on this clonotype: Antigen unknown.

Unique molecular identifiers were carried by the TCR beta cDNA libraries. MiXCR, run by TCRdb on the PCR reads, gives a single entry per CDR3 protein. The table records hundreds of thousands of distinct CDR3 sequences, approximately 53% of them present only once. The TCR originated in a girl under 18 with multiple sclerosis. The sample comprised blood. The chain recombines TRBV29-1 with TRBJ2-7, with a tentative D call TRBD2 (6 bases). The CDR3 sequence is CSVEGSGDYEQYF. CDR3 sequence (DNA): TGCAGCGTTGAAGGTAGCGGAGACTACGAGCAGTACTTC.